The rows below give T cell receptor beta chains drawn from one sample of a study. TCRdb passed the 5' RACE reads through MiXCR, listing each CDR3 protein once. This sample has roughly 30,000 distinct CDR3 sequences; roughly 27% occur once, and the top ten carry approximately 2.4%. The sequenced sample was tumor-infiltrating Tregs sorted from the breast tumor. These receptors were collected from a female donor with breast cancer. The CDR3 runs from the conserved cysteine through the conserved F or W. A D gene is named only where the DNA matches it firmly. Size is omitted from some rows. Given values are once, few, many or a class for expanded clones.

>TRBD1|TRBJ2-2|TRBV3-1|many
TGTGCCAGCAGCCAAGCCAGGGGGCTTGGGGAGCTGTTTTTT
CASSQARGLGELFF
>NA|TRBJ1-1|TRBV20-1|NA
TGCAGTGCTAGATCAAGATACAGTACCATTGAAGCTTTCTTT
CSARSRYSTIEAFF
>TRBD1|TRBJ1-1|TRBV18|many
TGTGCCAGCTCGCCGACAGGGGACACTGAAGCTTTCTTT
CASSPTGDTEAFF
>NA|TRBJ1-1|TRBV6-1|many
TGTGCCAGCAGTAGGGAGAACACTGAAGCTTTCTTT
CASSRENTEAFF
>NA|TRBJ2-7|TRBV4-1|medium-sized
TGCGCCAGCAGCCAAGAGAGTAACAGTCAGTCCGAGCAGTACTTC
CASSQESNSQSEQYF
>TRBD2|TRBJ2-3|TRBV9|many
TGTGCCAGCAGCGCCCGAGCGGGACTAGCAGATACGCAGTATTTT
CASSARAGLADTQYF
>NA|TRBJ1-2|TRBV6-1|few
TGTGCCAGCAACCCGCGGCAGGGGCAAGGCTACACCTTC
CASNPRQGQGYTF
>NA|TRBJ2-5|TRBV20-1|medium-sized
TGCAGTGCCAAGAGGACCCGCAGGTGGACCCAGTACTTC
CSAKRTRRWTQYF
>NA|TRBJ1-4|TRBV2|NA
TGTGCCAGCAGTGACTCGGGGGGTGCTAATGAAAAACTGTTTTTT
CASSDSGGANEKLFF
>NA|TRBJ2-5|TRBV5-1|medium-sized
TGCGCCAGCAGCTTGGAGGCCCAACGGTCGACCCAGTACTTC
CASSLEAQRSTQYF
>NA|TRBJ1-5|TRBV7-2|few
TGTGCCAGCAGCTTAAAAGGGCGGGTTCAGCCCCAGCATTTT
CASSLKGRVQPQHF
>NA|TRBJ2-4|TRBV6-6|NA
TGTGCCAGCATACCTGGACCGGCCCTAGCCGAAAACATTCAGTACTTC
CASIPGPALAENIQYF
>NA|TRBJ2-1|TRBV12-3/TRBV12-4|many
TGTGCCAGCAGCCCCGGACTACGACCGGGCAATGAGCAGTTCTTC
CASSPGLRPGNEQFF
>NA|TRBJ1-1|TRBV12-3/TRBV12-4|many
TGTGCCAGCAGTTTAAACTCGTTAAACACTGAAGCTTTCTTT
CASSLNSLNTEAFF
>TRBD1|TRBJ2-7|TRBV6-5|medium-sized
TGTGCCAGCAGTACGACAGGGTACGAGCAGTACTTC
CASSTTGYEQYF
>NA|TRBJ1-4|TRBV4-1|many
TGCGCCAGCAGCCTCCTATGGGGTACTAATGAAAAACTGTTTTTT
CASSLLWGTNEKLFF
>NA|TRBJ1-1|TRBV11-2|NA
TGTGCCAGCAGCTTGCCGGCTATGAACACTGAAGCTTTCTTT
CASSLPAMNTEAFF
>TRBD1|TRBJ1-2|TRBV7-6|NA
TGTGCCAGCAGCTTAGATACAGGGGCCCTTGGCTACACCTTC
CASSLDTGALGYTF
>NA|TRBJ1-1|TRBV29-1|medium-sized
TGCAGCTGTTCCCTCGGACGGAAGAACACTGAAGCTTTCTTT
CSCSLGRKNTEAFF
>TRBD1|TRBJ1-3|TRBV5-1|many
TGCGCCAGCAGCTCTGGACAGGGGGCTTTTGGAAACACCATATATTTT
CASSSGQGAFGNTIYF
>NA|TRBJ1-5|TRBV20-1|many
TGCAGTGCTAGACGGCAGGCGGGTAGTCAGCCCCAGCATTTT
CSARRQAGSQPQHF
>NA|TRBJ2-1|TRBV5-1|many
TGCGCCAGCAGCGGGCAGAGACACTACAATGAGCAGTTCTTC
CASSGQRHYNEQFF
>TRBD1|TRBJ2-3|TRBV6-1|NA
TGTGCCAGCAGCCGGGACAGGGAGGCAGATACGCAGTATTTT
CASSRDREADTQYF
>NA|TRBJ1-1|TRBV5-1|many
TGCGCCAGCAGCGATAGGATGAGGACAGCCATGAACACTGAAGCTTTCTTT
CASSDRMRTAMNTEAFF